The rows below give T cell receptor beta chains drawn from one sample of a study of blood T cell repertoires in COVID-19. TCRdb's copy holds only in-frame clones and misses some; the assay was immunoSEQ multiplex PCR. The sample consists of around 250,000 clones, 85% to 90% of them appearing once. The sequencing input was peripheral blood. These TCRs come from a woman aged 35 to 49 who had recovered from COVID-19. CDR3s include the opening cysteine and the closing phenylalanine or tryptophan. A D gene is named only where the DNA matches it firmly. Clone size, where shown, is once, few, many, or a class for clones that have expanded.

J	size	D	V	CDR3	DNA
TRBJ2-1	NA	TRBD2	TRBV5-1	CASSLDPGAGVRSEQFF	TGCGCCAGCAGCTTGGATCCAGGCGCGGGAGTTAGGAGTGAGCAGTTCTTC
TRBJ2-2	NA	NA	TRBV6-4	CASSYRVSNTGELFF	TGTGCCAGCAGTTACAGGGTTTCGAACACCGGGGAGCTGTTTTTT
TRBJ2-1	NA	NA	TRBV12-3/TRBV12-4	CASSLVRGTEQFF	TGTGCCAGCAGTTTAGTCCGGGGGACTGAGCAGTTCTTC
TRBJ1-2	NA	NA	TRBV6-2/TRBV6-3	CASSSGTGNGYTF	TGTGCCAGCAGTTCTGGCACAGGGAATGGCTACACCTTC
TRBJ1-6	NA	NA	TRBV6-5	CASRTGIDNSPLHF	TGTGCCAGCAGGACCGGGATTGATAATTCACCCCTCCACTTT
TRBJ1-2	NA	NA	TRBV24-1	CATSPSSSFYGYTF	TGTGCCACCAGCCCTTCTTCTAGCTTCTATGGCTACACCTTC
TRBJ2-1	NA	TRBD2	TRBV7-9	CASSSSNRGGNEQFF	TGTGCCAGCAGCTCTTCCAATCGGGGGGGCAATGAGCAGTTCTTC
TRBJ2-7	NA	NA	TRBV18	CASSPPSGPSSYEQYF	TGTGCCAGCTCACCCCCAAGCGGGCCGAGCTCCTACGAGCAGTACTTC
TRBJ2-3	NA	NA	TRBV6-5	CASSFGGASTDTQYF	TGTGCCAGCAGTTTCGGTGGTGCTAGCACAGATACGCAGTATTTT
TRBJ2-1	NA	TRBD2	TRBV11-3	CASSPGLDSYNEQFF	TGTGCCAGCAGCCCCGGACTAGACTCCTACAATGAGCAGTTCTTC
TRBJ2-5	NA	NA	TRBV25-1	CASSVGQGVLETQYF	TGTGCCAGCAGTGTCGGTCAGGGTGTCTTGGAGACCCAGTACTTC
TRBJ2-6	NA	NA	TRBV28	CASKATSGANVLTF	TGTGCCAGCAAGGCGACTTCTGGGGCCAACGTCCTGACTTTC
TRBJ1-1	NA	TRBD1	TRBV27	CASSFDRVNTEAFF	TGTGCCAGCAGTTTTGACAGGGTCAACACTGAAGCTTTCTTT
TRBJ2-1	once	TRBD1	TRBV4-2	CASSHTGVVYEQFF	TGTGCCAGCAGCCATACAGGGGTCGTGTATGAGCAGTTCTTC
TRBJ2-1	NA	NA	TRBV4-3	CASSREGLREQFF	TGCGCCAGCAGCCGAGAGGGCCTTAGGGAGCAGTTCTTC
TRBJ2-7	NA	TRBD1	TRBV27	CASSRGQGAREQYF	TGTGCCAGCAGTCGTGGACAGGGGGCGAGGGAGCAGTACTTC
TRBJ2-6	NA	NA	TRBV19	CASSILGHSSGANVLTF	TGTGCCAGTAGTATACTAGGACACAGCTCTGGGGCCAACGTCCTGACTTTC
TRBJ1-1	NA	NA	TRBV5-1	CASSLGESTEAFF	TGCGCCAGCAGCTTGGGGGAGTCCACTGAAGCTTTCTTT
TRBJ1-2	NA	TRBD1	TRBV24-1	CATSDPGQAYGYTF	TGTGCCACCAGTGATCCAGGACAGGCATATGGCTACACCTTC
TRBJ2-5	NA	NA	TRBV5-1	CASSWRFGEDQETQYF	TGCGCCAGCAGCTGGAGATTTGGAGAGGACCAAGAGACCCAGTACTTC
TRBJ2-6	NA	NA	TRBV30	CAWSVVQGANVLTF	TGTGCCTGGAGTGTGGTCCAGGGTGCCAACGTCCTGACTTTC
TRBJ2-1	NA	TRBD2	TRBV10-2	CASSESWREGIF	TGCGCCAGCAGTGAATCTTGGCGGGAGGGTATCTTC
TRBJ1-1	many	NA	TRBV24-1	CATSDAAKNTEAFF	TGTGCCACCAGTGATGCCGCTAAGAACACTGAAGCTTTCTTT
TRBJ2-1	NA	TRBD2	TRBV19	CASSGLAGGNEQFF	TGTGCCAGTAGCGGACTAGCGGGGGGCAATGAGCAGTTCTTC
TRBJ1-4	once	NA	TRBV28	CASSSQGPNEKLFF	TGTGCCAGCAGTTCACAGGGACCGAATGAAAAACTGTTTTTT
TRBJ2-5	NA	NA	TRBV29-1	CSVVVGGGGETQYF	TGCAGCGTTGTTGTGGGAGGCGGAGGGGAGACCCAGTACTTC
TRBJ1-2	NA	NA	TRBV11-3	CASSLQGSTGYTF	TGTGCCAGCAGCTTGCAGGGATCGACTGGCTACACCTTC
TRBJ2-7	NA	TRBD1	TRBV6-5	CASSQTGVPEQYF	TGTGCCAGCAGCCAGACAGGGGTCCCCGAGCAGTACTTC